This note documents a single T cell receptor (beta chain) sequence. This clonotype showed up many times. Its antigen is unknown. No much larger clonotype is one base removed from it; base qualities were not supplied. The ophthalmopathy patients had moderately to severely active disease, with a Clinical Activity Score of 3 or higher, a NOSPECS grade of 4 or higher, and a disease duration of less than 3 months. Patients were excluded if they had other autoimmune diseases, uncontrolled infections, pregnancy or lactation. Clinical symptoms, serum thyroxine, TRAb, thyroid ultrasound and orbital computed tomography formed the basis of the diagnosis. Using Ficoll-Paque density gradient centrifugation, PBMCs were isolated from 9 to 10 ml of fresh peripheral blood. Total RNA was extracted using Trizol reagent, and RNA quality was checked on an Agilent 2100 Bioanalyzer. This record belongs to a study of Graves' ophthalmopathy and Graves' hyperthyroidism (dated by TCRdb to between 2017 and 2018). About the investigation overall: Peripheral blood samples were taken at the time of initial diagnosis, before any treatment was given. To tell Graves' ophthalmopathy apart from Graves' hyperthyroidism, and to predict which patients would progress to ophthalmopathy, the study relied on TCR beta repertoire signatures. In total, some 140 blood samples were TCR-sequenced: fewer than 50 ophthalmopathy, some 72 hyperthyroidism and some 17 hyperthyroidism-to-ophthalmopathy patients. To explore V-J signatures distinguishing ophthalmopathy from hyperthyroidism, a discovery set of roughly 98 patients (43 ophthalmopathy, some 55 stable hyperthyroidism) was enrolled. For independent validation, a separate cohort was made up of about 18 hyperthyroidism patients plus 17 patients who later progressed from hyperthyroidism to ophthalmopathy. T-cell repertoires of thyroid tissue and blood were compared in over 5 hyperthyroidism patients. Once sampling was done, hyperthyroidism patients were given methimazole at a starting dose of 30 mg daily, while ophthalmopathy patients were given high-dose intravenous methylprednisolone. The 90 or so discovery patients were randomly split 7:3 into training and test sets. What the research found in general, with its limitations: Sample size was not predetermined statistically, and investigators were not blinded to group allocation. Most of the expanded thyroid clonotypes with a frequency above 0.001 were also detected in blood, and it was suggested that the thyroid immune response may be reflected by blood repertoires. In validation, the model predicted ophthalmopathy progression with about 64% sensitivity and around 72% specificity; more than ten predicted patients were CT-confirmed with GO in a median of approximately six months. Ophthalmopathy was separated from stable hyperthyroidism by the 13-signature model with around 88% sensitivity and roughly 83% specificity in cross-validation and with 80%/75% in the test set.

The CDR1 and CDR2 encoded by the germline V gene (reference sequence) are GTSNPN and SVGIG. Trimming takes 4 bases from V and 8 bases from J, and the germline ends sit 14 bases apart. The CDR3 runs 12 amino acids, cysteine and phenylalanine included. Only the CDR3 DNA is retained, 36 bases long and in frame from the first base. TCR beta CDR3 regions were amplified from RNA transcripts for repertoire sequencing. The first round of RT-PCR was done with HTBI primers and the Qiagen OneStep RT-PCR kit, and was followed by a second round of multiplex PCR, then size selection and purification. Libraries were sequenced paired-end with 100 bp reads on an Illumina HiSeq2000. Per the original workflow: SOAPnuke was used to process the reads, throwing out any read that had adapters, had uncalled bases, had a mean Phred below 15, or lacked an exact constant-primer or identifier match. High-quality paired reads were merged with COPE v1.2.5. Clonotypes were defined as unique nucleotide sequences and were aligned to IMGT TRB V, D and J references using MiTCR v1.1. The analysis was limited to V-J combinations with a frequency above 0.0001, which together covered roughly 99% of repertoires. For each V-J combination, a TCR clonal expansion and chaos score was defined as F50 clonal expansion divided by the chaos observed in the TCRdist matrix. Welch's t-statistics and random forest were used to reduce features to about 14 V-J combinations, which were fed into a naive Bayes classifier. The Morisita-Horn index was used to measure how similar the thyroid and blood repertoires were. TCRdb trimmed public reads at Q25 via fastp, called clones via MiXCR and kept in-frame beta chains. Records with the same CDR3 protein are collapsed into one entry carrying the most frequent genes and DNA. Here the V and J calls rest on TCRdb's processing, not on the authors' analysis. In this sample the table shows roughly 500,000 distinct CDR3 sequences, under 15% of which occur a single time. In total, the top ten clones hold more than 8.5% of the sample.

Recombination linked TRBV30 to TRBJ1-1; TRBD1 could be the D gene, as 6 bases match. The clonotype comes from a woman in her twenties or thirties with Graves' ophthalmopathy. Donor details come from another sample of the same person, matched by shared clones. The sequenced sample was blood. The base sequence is TGTGCCTGGATTGGGAGGACAGCCGAAGCTTTCTTT. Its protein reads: CAWIGRTAEAFF.